These T cell receptor beta chains were read from a single sample in a study of CXCR3-negative and CXCR3-positive naive CD8 T cells. Reanalyzing the 5' RACE reads, TCRdb keeps one entry per CDR3 protein, without DNA. The sample totals 23,000 or so distinct CDR3 sequences; its top ten clones hold less than 5%. The sample was naive CXCR3- CD8+ T cells from blood. Receptor source: a human donor in good health. Some clones in this sample may be carry-over from other donors' samples. CDR3s include the opening cysteine and the closing phenylalanine or tryptophan. Clone size is shown for a subset of rows, as once, few, many or a class of expanded clone.

size: -
V: TRBV6-1
J: TRBJ2-7
CDR3: CASSEWYMGDPTYEQYF

size: -
V: TRBV6-4
J: TRBJ2-7
CDR3: CASRDPTTYEQYF

size: -
V: TRBV7-9
J: TRBJ2-3
CDR3: CASSLGLVITDTQYF

size: -
V: TRBV21-1
J: TRBJ2-1
CDR3: CASSKRGNEQFF

size: -
V: TRBV16
J: TRBJ2-1
CDR3: CASSQYGGDEQFF

size: medium-sized
V: TRBV29-1
J: TRBJ1-2
CDR3: CSVVRTPQGEGYTF

size: -
V: TRBV7-9
J: TRBJ1-1
CDR3: CASSLAMNTEAFF

size: -
V: TRBV7-9
J: TRBJ1-1
CDR3: CASSQDRQGNTEAFF

size: -
V: TRBV11-2
J: TRBJ2-7
CDR3: CASSYTRGWYEKYF

size: -
V: TRBV9
J: TRBJ2-7
CDR3: CASSVAGEAYEQYF

size: -
V: TRBV15
J: TRBJ1-1
CDR3: CATSREIGRVTEAFF

size: -
V: TRBV10-3
J: TRBJ2-5
CDR3: CAISESTGVGETQYF

size: -
V: TRBV11-2
J: TRBJ1-1
CDR3: CASSLSARDGDTEAFF

size: -
V: TRBV6-1
J: TRBJ2-1
CDR3: CASSDGRGTYNEQFF

size: -
V: TRBV29-1
J: TRBJ2-7
CDR3: CSVVLAGQSAYEQYF

size: -
V: TRBV12-3/TRBV12-4
J: TRBJ2-3
CDR3: CASSLAQTQYF

size: -
V: TRBV20-1
J: TRBJ2-7
CDR3: CSARGLGTYEQYF

size: -
V: TRBV19
J: TRBJ2-7
CDR3: CASSPGQRGHEQYF

size: -
V: TRBV6-2/TRBV6-3
J: TRBJ2-7
CDR3: CASSYSSGAHYEQYF

size: -
V: TRBV18
J: TRBJ2-1
CDR3: CASSLSGLRNEQFF

size: -
V: TRBV29-1
J: TRBJ1-2
CDR3: CSDLTGGYGYTF

size: -
V: TRBV19
J: TRBJ2-5
CDR3: CASSSWTSGVETQYF

size: -
V: TRBV12-3/TRBV12-4
J: TRBJ2-1
CDR3: CASSLNSYNEQFF

size: -
V: TRBV12-3/TRBV12-4
J: TRBJ1-5
CDR3: CASRRTGGNQPQHF

size: medium-sized
V: TRBV21-1
J: TRBJ2-5
CDR3: CASSKANLCGGRTFQETQYF

size: -
V: TRBV29-1
J: TRBJ2-7
CDR3: CSVARTSGAYEQYF

size: -
V: TRBV20-1
J: TRBJ2-1
CDR3: CSARDPAGWVTYNEQFF

size: -
V: TRBV20-1
J: TRBJ1-1
CDR3: CSANFRERIMGTEAFF

size: -
V: TRBV28
J: TRBJ2-7
CDR3: CASTFGRGSYEQYF

size: -
V: TRBV7-6
J: TRBJ2-1
CDR3: CASSSWGNEQFF

size: -
V: TRBV6-2/TRBV6-3
J: TRBJ2-1
CDR3: CASSYSPQSSSYNEQFF

size: medium-sized
V: TRBV15
J: TRBJ2-7
CDR3: CATSSGTGGSYEQYF

size: -
V: TRBV28
J: TRBJ2-1
CDR3: CASSPYGTNSYNEQFF

size: -
V: TRBV6-6
J: TRBJ1-5
CDR3: CASSYSGQGRGLGQPQHF

size: -
V: TRBV14
J: TRBJ2-5
CDR3: CASSQDPRDDLTF

size: -
V: TRBV30
J: TRBJ2-7
CDR3: CAWSWDRGYEQYF

size: -
V: TRBV7-6
J: TRBJ2-7
CDR3: CASSYATGGGYEQYF

size: -
V: TRBV4-1
J: TRBJ2-7
CDR3: CASSQDRVGSYEQYF

size: -
V: TRBV5-4
J: TRBJ2-7
CDR3: CASSVGLNYEQYF

size: -
V: TRBV4-2
J: TRBJ2-1
CDR3: CASIGVAGAQGEQFF

size: -
V: TRBV28
J: TRBJ2-1
CDR3: CASSATYNEQFF

size: -
V: TRBV6-5
J: TRBJ2-7
CDR3: CASSSGTGGYEQYF

size: -
V: TRBV21-1
J: TRBJ2-7
CDR3: CASSKERETLDYEQYF

size: -
V: TRBV9
J: TRBJ2-5
CDR3: CASSVGSGNQETQYF

size: -
V: TRBV7-6
J: TRBJ2-3
CDR3: CASSFSVDTQYF

size: -
V: TRBV6-4
J: TRBJ2-2
CDR3: CASSDSVRSSGELFF

size: -
V: TRBV7-9
J: TRBJ2-2
CDR3: CASSEGQGARGELFF